This T cell receptor beta chain was retrieved from a study of shared clonotypes between healthy human individuals. The CDR3 is made up of 13 amino acids. Germline V gives CDR1 SNHLY, CDR2 FYNNEI. V shed 7 bases, J shed 7 bases, and the junction held 7 bases outside the gene matches. The protocol was immunoSEQ multiplex PCR, while the TCRdb copy is restricted to in-frame clones and leaves out a portion. The repertoire consists of some 2 million clones, with 90% to 95% occurring once and the leading ten covering 0.1% to 0.15%. The source of this sequence is a man in his late teens or twenties in good health. Sequences were obtained from naive CD4+ T cells sorted from blood. Subset described: CD45RA+ positively selected. The chain couples TRBV2 to TRBJ2-5; 9 bases match TRBD1. DNA of the CDR3: TGTGCCAGCACCGAGGGACAGGGCATGACCCAGTACTTC. This translates into CASTEGQGMTQYF.